The T cell receptor beta chain described here comes from a study of cytomegalovirus exposure and HLA in healthy donors. Overall study: It was reported in a later analysis that the same platform had been used for the 110 or so validation repertoires as for the 666 first-cohort repertoires.

Germline CDR1 and CDR2: LGHNA and YNFKEQ. The CDR3 spans 13 residues. Trimming cost V 4 bases and J 7 bases, with 14 bases left between them. Study findings and constraints: Among the CMV-associated chains, three were confirmed in vitro as specific for CMV antigens. It was 150 to 200 TCR beta chains that were listed as cytomegalovirus-associated. Reportedly, diagnosis of cytomegalovirus status by the classifier showed high specificity and sensitivity.

In regard to this clone: Its antigen is unknown.

Sequencing used immunoSEQ multiplex PCR; TCRdb keeps in-frame clones, though not all of them. The sample holds about 260,000 clones, around 90% seen once. The chain couples TRBV4-2 to TRBJ2-7; D tentatively fits TRBD1 or TRBD2 (6 bases each). The sample consisted of PBMCs. This TCR derives from a woman aged 30 to 39 in good health and CMV-seronegative. The CDR3 here is CASSLPGGSEQYF. CDR3 coding DNA: TGTGCCAGCAGCCTCCCCGGGGGCAGTGAGCAGTACTTC.